This TCR beta chain came from a study of identical twins. Template switching added a universal primer site, and cDNA bore unique molecular identifiers. TCRdb reanalysed the 5' RACE reads using MiXCR and keeps one entry per CDR3 protein. In the table there are hundreds of thousands of distinct CDR3 sequences, more than 6.5% of which are singletons. The CDR3 has 15 residues. Trimming took off 6 bases at V and 0 bases at J, with 18 bases between the two ends. Germline lookup yields CDR1 DFQATT and CDR2 SNEGSKA (reference sequence). These data also formed part of another study, on yellow fever vaccine responses in identical twins.

Sequenced sample: memory (CD45RO+) T cells sorted from blood. The sequence came from a young woman in good health. The rearrangement links TRBV20-1 to TRBJ2-7; D is unresolved. The CDR3 loop reads CSAERTGSNSYEQYF. The DNA for the CDR3 is TGCAGTGCGGAGAGGACGGGCAGCAACTCCTACGAGCAGTACTTC.